This TCR beta chain emerged from a study of blood T cell repertoires in COVID-19 (dated by TCRdb to about 2020). Background for the entire study: Samples from collaborators originated in the United States, Italy and Spain and spanned both the acute and convalescent phases of COVID-19. Samples were obtained from the ongoing ImmuneRACE study (first 160 participants) and from about 1,300 subjects provided by 6 global collaborators. The material from the prospective study consisted of cDNA or gDNA derived from T cells, B-cell-depleted T cells, or PBMCs. A freely available public database, intended as a resource for researchers studying the immune response to SARS-CoV-2, is where the repertoires were released. Subjects who had been exposed to COVID-19, were actively infected with it, or had recovered from it provided the deeply sampled blood TCRbeta repertoires that made up the dataset. The sample metadata nearly always contained a de-identified subject ID, COVID-19 status, age in years and sex. Where available, HLA class I and class II types were taken from metadata supplied by the sample provider and were not determined by assay-based typing.

The immunoSEQ Assay, a bias-controlled multiplex PCR, was used to amplify TCRbeta CDR3 regions from genomic DNA. Under the source paper's analysis protocol: The number of nucleated cells in each sample was estimated by amplification of reference gene primers within the assay. To quantify the absolute abundance of each unique TCRbeta CDR3 rearrangement, sequence reads were collapsed and filtered. For each sample, productive Simpson clonality was calculated as the square root of Simpson's diversity index across productive rearrangements. Held by TCRdb, this immuneACCESS table contains in-frame sequences only and omits some clones. Under half of the omission traces to an unresolved V gene where checked; the cause of the rest is unknown. The DNA gave D and trimming, while V, J and clone size come from that table. The sample yields about 190,000 clones; nearly 90% were counted once. The biggest ten clones account for about 22% of the sample.

Here is what the overall study found, with its caveats: Clinical and demographic metadata were provided uncurated, with the amount varying by source and participant.

Details on this clone: No antigen is known for it. It has no much larger one-base neighbor in the sample; base qualities were not kept.

After removal of 6 bases from V and 7 bases from J, the junction retains 12 bases not matched to a gene. From the cysteine up to the phenylalanine, the CDR3 has a length of 15 residues. The DNA shown is the 45-base CDR3, in frame from base 1. From a lookup of the germline V gene, CDR1 and CDR2 are SGHRS and YFSETQ. Each collaborating institution followed its own protocols to collect whole blood in K2EDTA tubes. For TCRbeta analysis, collaborators shipped samples as frozen whole blood, isolated PBMCs, or DNA extracted from either of those sample types. The TCR was taken from a man in his fifties or sixties with active or convalescent COVID-19. The rearranged segments are TRBV5-1 and TRBJ2-1, and 8 junctional nucleotides match TRBD2. The sequenced sample was peripheral blood. Here is the DNA: TGCGCCAGCAACATATGGCGGGGGGATGAAAATGAGCAGTTCTTC. Its protein is CASNIWRGDENEQFF.